This T cell receptor (beta chain) was profiled in a study of OX40 agonist ivuxolimab in advanced cancers. Overall study context: At 0.01 to 10 mg/kg, ivuxolimab was administered intravenously to patients every 2 weeks. A history of anti-PD-1, anti-PD-L1 or anti-CTLA-4 therapy was acceptable, and more than 30% had some.

TCRdb's table, derived via immunoSEQ multiplex PCR, lists solely in-frame clones and lacks some. The sample has 62,000 or so clones; about 89% are singletons. The receptor was isolated from an adult with an advanced solid tumor such as melanoma, head and neck, liver or kidney cancer. The sample in question was CD4+ or CD8+ T cells sorted from blood, obtained in a trial of the OX40 agonist ivuxolimab.

The CDR3 here is CASDYGTTGELFF. The DNA of the CDR3 is TGTGCCAGTGACTATGGGACCACCGGGGAGCTGTTTTTT. V and J are TRBV27 and TRBJ2-2, with D possibly called TRBD1 or TRBD2 (5 bases each). Germline CDR1 is MNHEY and CDR2 is SMNVEV (reference sequence). Trimming cost V 9 bases and J 4 bases, with 12 bases left between them. The CDR3 extends over 13 amino acids.